The 28 T cell receptor beta chains reported below all come from one sample, sequenced in a study of STAT5B mutations in CD4+ large granular lymphocyte leukemia. The table came from immunoSEQ multiplex PCR; TCRdb's copy has only in-frame clones and leaves some out. The sample shows approximately 33,000 clones, 69% of them seen only once. Sequencing was carried out using CD4+ T cells from blood buffy coats. The receptors come from a human donor in good health.

This sequence joins TRBV9 and TRBJ1-1; D is uncertain. The V end lost 2 bases, the J end lost 2 bases, and 10 bases lay between the germline ends. CDR1 SGDLS and CDR2 YYNGEE come from the germline V gene. This CDR3 is 14 amino acids long. The CDR3 DNA reads TGTGCCAGCAGCGTTCACCCCGTAAACACTGAAGCTTTCTTT. It translates to CASSVHPVNTEAFF.

V usage is TRBV20-1 and J usage is TRBJ1-2, with 7 bases lining up with TRBD1. Germline V CDR1 and CDR2: DFQATT, SNEGSKA (reference sequence). The CDR3 loop spans 11 amino acids. CDR3 sequence: CSLGQNYGYTF. The CDR3 bases are TGCAGCCTGGGACAGAACTATGGCTACACCTTC.

CDR3 sequence: CASSYSTVQETQYF. For the CDR3, the DNA is TGCGCCAGCAGCTATTCCACAGTTCAAGAGACCCAGTACTTC. The V and J genes are TRBV5-1 and TRBJ2-5; D call uncertain. CDR3 length equals 14 residues. Germline V gene lookup returns CDR1 SGHRS and CDR2 YFSETQ. V shed 3 bases and J shed 2 bases, with 11 bases lying between them. The variable domain in full, completed from reference TRBV5-1 and TRBJ2-5, reads KAGVTQTPRYLIKTRGQQVTLSCSPISGHRSVSWYQQTPGQGLQFLFEYFSETQRNKGNFPGRFSGRQFSNSRSEMNVSTLELGDSALYLCASSYSTVQETQYFGPGTRLLVL.

The chain employs TRBV30 and TRBJ2-1, with D hard to call. This CDR3 comprises 13 residues. Germline CDR1 is GTSNPN and CDR2 is SVGIG (reference sequence). V lost 3 bases to trimming and J lost 4 bases, with 10 bases between them. CDR3 in amino acids: CAWRFAVYNEQFF. Written as DNA, the CDR3 is TGTGCCTGGAGGTTTGCGGTTTACAATGAGCAGTTCTTC.

CDR3 region: CASSPTLRGSRETQYF. The CDR3 nucleotides are TGTGCCAGCAGCCCAACCCTGAGAGGGTCCCGAGAGACCCAGTACTTC. The rearrangement links TRBV25-1 to TRBJ2-5, with D possibly matching TRBD2 (5 bases). Deletions cut 6 bases from V and 4 bases from J, with 21 bases between. The CDR3 contains 16 residues. Germline V gene sequence: CDR1 MGHDK, CDR2 SYGVNS. Supplemented by reference TRBV25-1 and TRBJ2-5, the full variable domain reads EADIYQTPRYLVIGTGKKITLECSQTMGHDKMYWYQQDPGMELHLIHYSYGVNSTEKGDLSSESTVSRIRTEHFPLTLESARPSHTSQYLCASSPTLRGSRETQYFGPGTRLLVL.

This clone was seen only a few times. The chain recombines TRBV7-9 with TRBJ1-1; D unclear. Trimming left V 3 bases short and J 6 bases short, with 11 bases between. This CDR3 is built from 13 residues. Germline loops: CDR1 SEHNR, CDR2 FQNEAQ (reference sequence). This CDR3 is CASSFWEEAEAFF. The CDR3 coding sequence is TGTGCCAGCAGCTTTTGGGAGGAGGCTGAAGCTTTCTTT.

The J gene is TRBJ1-6, the V gene TRBV7-2; D is ambiguous. The CDR3 is 14 amino acids. The germline CDR1 and CDR2 sequences are SGHTA and FQGNSA. Trimming removed 5 bases at V and 4 bases at J, with 9 bases between. CDR3 loop: CASSPQVYNSPLHF. The CDR3 DNA sequence: TGTGCCAGCAGCCCGCAAGTATATAATTCACCCCTCCACTTT. The full variable domain, with the rest looked up from reference TRBV7-2 and TRBJ1-6, is GAGVSQSPSNKVTEKGKDVELRCDPISGHTALYWYRQSLGQGLEFLIYFQGNSAPDKSGLPSDRFSAERTGGSVSTLTIQRTQQEDSAVYLCASSPQVYNSPLHFGNGTRLTVT.

This clone was recorded only once. V gene TRBV2 combines with J gene TRBJ2-3; D is possibly TRBD2 (6 bases). V dropped 4 bases and J dropped 0 bases, with 11 bases sitting between them. The CDR3 covers 15 residues. Germline CDR1 is SNHLY and CDR2 is FYNNEI. CDR3 bases: TGTGCCAGCAGTGCAGGGACTTCTAGCACAGATACGCAGTATTTT. It translates to CASSAGTSSTDTQYF.

The rearrangement joins TRBV6-1 to TRBJ2-7; TRBD1 agrees at 9 bases. Germline CDR1 MNHNS, CDR2 SASEGT. CDR3 size: 13 residues. V shed 6 bases, J shed 4 bases, and the junction held 4 bases outside the gene matches. The CDR3 DNA reads as TGTGCCAGCAGCGCGGACAGGGGTTACGAGCAGTACTTC. Protein sequence: CASSADRGYEQYF.

This chain links TRBV15 with TRBJ2-2, with 11 bases that match TRBD1. Germline V gene sequence: CDR1 LNHNV, CDR2 YYDKDF (reference sequence). The CDR3 runs to 16 residues. The V segment lost 6 bases and the J segment 5 bases; nucleotides outside the gene matches: 8. CDR3 in amino acids: CATRKIGQGATGELFF. The CDR3 bases are TGTGCCACCAGGAAGATTGGACAGGGGGCTACCGGGGAGCTGTTTTTT. The complete variable domain, with remaining parts taken from reference TRBV15 and TRBJ2-2, reads DAMVIQNPRYQVTQFGKPVTLSCSQTLNHNVMYWYQQKSSQAPKLLFHYYDKDFNNEADTPDNFQSRRPNTSFCFLDIRSPGLGDTAMYLCATRKIGQGATGELFFGEGSRLTVL.

This clone showed up just a few times. The chain uses TRBV19 and TRBJ1-1, with D maybe TRBD1 (5 bases). CDR3 length: 15 residues. Trimming pared 7 bases from V and 2 bases from J, leaving 17 bases between. Germline V gene sequence: CDR1 LNHDA, CDR2 SQIVND (reference sequence). The CDR3, as DNA: TGTGCCAGTATTTCCCGGGACGGAAGAAACACTGAAGCTTTCTTT. This codes for CASISRDGRNTEAFF.

The DNA for the CDR3 is TGCGCCAGCAGCCAAGATATCAGGCAGATTAATGAAAAACTGTTTTTT. Amino acids: CASSQDIRQINEKLFF. The chain combines TRBV4-3 with TRBJ1-4; D is undetermined. Germline CDR1 reads LGHNA; CDR2 reads YSLEER. V lost 0 bases and J lost 4, with 12 bases in between. The CDR3 extends over 16 amino acids.

The V gene is TRBV28, the J gene TRBJ2-2; no definite D call. V lost 7 bases and J 0 bases, leaving 6 bases between the germline ends. The CDR3 is 13 amino acids. Per germline, CDR1 MDHEN and CDR2 SYDVKM. The CDR3 here is CASTYPNTGELFF. For the CDR3, the DNA is TGTGCCAGCACCTACCCGAACACCGGGGAGCTGTTTTTT.

The chain uses TRBV6-5 and TRBJ1-2; unclear D gene. CDR3 length: 13 amino acids. Germline loops: CDR1 MNHEY, CDR2 SVGAGI. V lost 6 bases, J lost 4 bases, and 12 bases lay in between. The CDR3 here is CASSLVATYGYTF. DNA of the CDR3: TGTGCCAGCAGCCTCGTCGCAACCTATGGCTACACCTTC.

The rearrangement uses TRBV18 and TRBJ2-5, with D hard to call. The CDR3 spans 13 residues. V dropped 3 bases and J dropped 2 bases, with 7 bases sitting between them. From germline, CDR1 is KGHSH and CDR2 LQKENI. The CDR3 nucleotides are TGTGCCAGCTCACCGGCCATTCAAGAGACCCAGTACTTC. Its translation is CASSPAIQETQYF.

The CDR3 is CASSLGHINYGYTF. The DNA of the CDR3 is TGTGCCAGCAGCTTAGGTCACATTAACTATGGCTACACCTTC. The chain couples TRBV11-2 to TRBJ1-2; D is ambiguous. Germline CDR1 reads SGHAT; CDR2 reads FQNNGV. The germline V and J ends were trimmed by 1 base and 1 base, with 7 bases remaining between them. This CDR3 has 14 amino acids.

CDR3 coding DNA: TGTGCCAGCAGCGCACAGGGGGCCCCCTATAATTCACCCCTCCACTTT. Translation: CASSAQGAPYNSPLHF. The chain recombines TRBV9 with TRBJ1-6, with TRBD1 matching over 9 bases. The CDR3 is 16 residues long. From germline, CDR1 is SGDLS and CDR2 YYNGEE. The V and J ends lost 3 bases and 2 bases, in that order; junction bases with no gene match: 3.

This chain uses TRBV6-6 with TRBJ2-7; 11 positions agree with TRBD1. Germline CDR1 and CDR2: MNHNY and SVGAGI (reference sequence). There are 14 residues in the CDR3. V shed 7 bases and J 6 bases; nucleotides not matched to a gene: 8. The CDR3 region is CASTIPGTGGEQYF. CDR3 nucleotide sequence: TGTGCCAGCACAATACCCGGGACAGGGGGCGAGCAGTACTTC.

This clone showed up just once. The V gene is TRBV4-2, the J gene TRBJ2-5; tentatively, D is TRBD1 (5 bases). This CDR3 has 15 amino acids. V lost 3 bases, J lost 5 bases, and 16 bases lay in between. Germline CDR1 is LGHNA and CDR2 is YNFKEQ. The CDR3 loop is CASSHSTGAGETQYF. CDR3 DNA: TGTGCCAGCAGCCATTCCACTGGGGCAGGTGAGACCCAGTACTTC.

This clone was seen a few times. The rearrangement uses TRBV19 and TRBJ1-2, with 8 bases matching TRBD1. Germline CDR1 and CDR2: LNHDA and SQIVND (reference sequence). This CDR3 region has 14 residues. V lost 5 bases and J lost 5; bases outside the gene matches: 7. The CDR3 spells CASSYMTGEYGYTF. CDR3 DNA sequence: TGTGCCAGTAGTTACATGACAGGGGAGTATGGCTACACCTTC.

The V call is TRBV5-1, the J call TRBJ1-1; no reliable D call. The CDR3 contains 16 residues. Germline V gene lookup returns CDR1 SGHRS and CDR2 YFSETQ. V was shortened by 7 bases and J by 0 bases, with 19 bases between the two germline ends. This CDR3 reads CASGLSSRAMNTEAFF. DNA of the CDR3: TGCGCCAGCGGACTTTCTTCTAGGGCTATGAACACTGAAGCTTTCTTT.

The chain is built from TRBV4-3 and TRBJ1-2; D gene ambiguous. V dropped 0 bases and J dropped 0 bases, with 11 bases sitting between them. The length of the CDR3 is 16 residues. From germline, CDR1 is LGHNA and CDR2 YSLEER. The CDR3 sequence is CASSQDALTTNYGYTF. The DNA of the CDR3 is TGCGCCAGCAGCCAAGATGCTCTGACAACTAACTATGGCTACACCTTC.

The chain is built from TRBV6-5 and TRBJ2-1; 11 nucleotides line up with TRBD2. V dropped 5 bases and J dropped 5; count of bases not matched to a gene: 5. This CDR3 has 15 amino acids. CDR1 and CDR2 from the germline V gene are MNHEY and SVGAGI. The CDR3 sequence is CASSPGLAVNNEQFF. For the CDR3, the DNA is TGTGCCAGCAGTCCGGGACTAGCGGTGAACAATGAGCAGTTCTTC.

The chain is built from TRBV6-1 and TRBJ2-7; a weak D match, TRBD2 (6 bases). The CDR3 covers 14 residues. The ends were cut back, 7 bases at V and 4 bases at J, with 17 bases in the middle. CDR1 is MNHNS, CDR2 SASEGT, per germline. CDR3 sequence: CASKMTRGVYEQYF. CDR3 coding DNA: TGTGCCAGCAAGATGACTAGAGGGGTTTACGAGCAGTACTTC.

The CDR3 sequence: CASSSGPNQPQHF. CDR3 DNA: TGTGCCAGTAGTTCTGGGCCTAATCAGCCCCAGCATTTT. The chain joins TRBV19 to TRBJ1-5; D gene unclear. The CDR3 contains 13 residues. The germline V gene has CDR1 LNHDA and CDR2 SQIVND (reference sequence). Trimming removed 5 bases from V and 4 bases from J, with 9 bases in between.

J is TRBJ2-7 and V is TRBV18, with D perhaps matching TRBD1 (6 bases). With 2 bases removed from V and 5 bases from J, the gap between germline ends came to 22 bases. This CDR3 region has 17 residues. In germline, CDR1 is KGHSH, CDR2 LQKENI. The CDR3 loop is CASSPILGQGNWDEQYF. CDR3 sequence (DNA): TGTGCCAGCTCACCAATACTAGGGCAGGGGAATTGGGACGAGCAGTACTTC.

CDR3 sequence (DNA): TGTGCCTGGAGTTTAGGGACAGGCTCCTACGAGCAGTACTTC. Translation: CAWSLGTGSYEQYF. V usage is TRBV30 and J usage is TRBJ2-5; TRBD1 matches at 8 bases. The assigned J gene may be wrong: the sequence end matches TRBJ2-7 better. The CDR3 has 14 residues. Germline V gene sequence: CDR1 GTSNPN, CDR2 SVGIG (reference sequence).

CDR3 amino acids: CASSFGGALNYEQYF. CDR3 bases: TGCGCCAGCAGCTTTGGGGGGGCCCTTAACTACGAGCAGTACTTC. The chain has TRBV5-1 and TRBJ2-7, with D perhaps matching TRBD2 (7 bases). CDR3 length equals 15 residues. Germline V CDR1 and CDR2: SGHRS, YFSETQ. V lost 2 bases, J lost 3 bases, and 15 bases lay in between.